The rows below give T cell receptor beta chains drawn from one sample of a study of cytotoxic CD8 clonotypes in ibrutinib-treated CLL. Generated by immunoSEQ multiplex PCR, the TCRdb table keeps only in-frame clones and is missing some. The table has roughly 130,000 clones, around 93% seen once. The starting material was PBMCs, obtained after 12 months of ibrutinib treatment. The source of these receptors is a human donor with chronic lymphocytic leukemia. The CDR3 runs from the conserved cysteine through the conserved F or W. Each record gives: J gene, V gene, CDR3 protein.

TRBJ1-3,TRBV28,CASSRAAGTYSGNTIYF
TRBJ2-1,TRBV6-5,CASSYDRGAGEQFF
TRBJ2-7,TRBV27,CASSIAQGSYEQYF
TRBJ1-1,TRBV28,CASSSVGALNTEAFF
TRBJ2-3,TRBV7-9,CASSLVAGPQDTQYF
TRBJ2-5,TRBV4-1,CASSQDVGGQETQYF
TRBJ2-4,TRBV11-2,CASSLEGTGENIQYF
TRBJ2-5,TRBV9,CASSPPGLAGPLGWETQYF
TRBJ2-1,TRBV5-1,CASSRGRDLNRYEQFF
TRBJ2-7,TRBV27,CASSLDGYYEQYF
TRBJ2-2,TRBV5-4,CASSLGGLAGGAGELFF
TRBJ2-1,TRBV14,CASSQVAGVNEQFF
TRBJ2-7,TRBV7-2,CASSSLDRKRASEQYF